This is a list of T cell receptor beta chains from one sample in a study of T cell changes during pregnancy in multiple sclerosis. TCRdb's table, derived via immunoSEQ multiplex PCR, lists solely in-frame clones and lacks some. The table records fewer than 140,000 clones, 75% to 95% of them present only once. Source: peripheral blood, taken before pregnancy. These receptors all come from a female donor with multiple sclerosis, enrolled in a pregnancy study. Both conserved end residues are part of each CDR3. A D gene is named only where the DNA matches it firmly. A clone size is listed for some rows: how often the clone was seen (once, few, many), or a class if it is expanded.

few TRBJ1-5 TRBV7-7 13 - TGTGCAAGCAACCCTCACAGGGAGCAGCCCCAGCATTTT CASNPHREQPQHF
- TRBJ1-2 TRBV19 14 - TGTGCCAGTAGTATAGATTACTCGGTTGGTGGCTACACCTTC CASSIDYSVGGYTF
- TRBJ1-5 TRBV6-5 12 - TGTGCCTCCGGGGGGCCCAATCAGCCCCAGCATTTT CASGGPNQPQHF
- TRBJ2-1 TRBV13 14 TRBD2 TGTGCCAGCAGCCTAGCGGGAGAGGTCAATGAGCAGTTCTTC CASSLAGEVNEQFF
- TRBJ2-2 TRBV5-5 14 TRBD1 TGTGCCAGCAGTGTGCAGGGGGACACCGGGGAGCTGTTTTTT CASSVQGDTGELFF
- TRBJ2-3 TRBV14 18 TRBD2 TGTGCCAGCAGCCAGCCCCGACCCCTAGCGGGAGACACAGATACGCAGTATTTT CASSQPRPLAGDTDTQYF
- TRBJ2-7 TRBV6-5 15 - TGTGCCAGCAGTCCCACGGGTTTCGGGTTTTACGAGCAGTACTTC CASSPTGFGFYEQYF
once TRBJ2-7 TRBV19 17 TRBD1 TGTGCCAGTAGTATAGGGTCGATGGACAGGTCTGCCTACGAGCAGTACTTC CASSIGSMDRSAYEQYF
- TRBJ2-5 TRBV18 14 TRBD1 TGTGCCAGCTCACGTCAGACAGGGGGAGAGACCCAGTACTTC CASSRQTGGETQYF
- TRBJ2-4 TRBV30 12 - TGTGCCTGGGCAGGGGTTTCCAACATTCAGTACTTC CAWAGVSNIQYF
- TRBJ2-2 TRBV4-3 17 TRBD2 TGCGCCAGCAGCCAAGACCCTAGCGGGACGAACACCGGGGAGCTGTTTTTT CASSQDPSGTNTGELFF
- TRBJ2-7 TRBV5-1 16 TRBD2 TGCGCCAGCAATCCGGGACTAGCGGGGCCCTCCTACGAGCAGTACTTC CASNPGLAGPSYEQYF
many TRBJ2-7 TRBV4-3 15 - TGCGCCAGCAGCCAAGGGGTCAGGGCGGGATACGAGCAGTACTTC CASSQGVRAGYEQYF
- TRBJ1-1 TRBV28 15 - TGTGCCAGCAGTCCACAAAGTAGCCGGAACACTGAAGCTTTCTTT CASSPQSSRNTEAFF
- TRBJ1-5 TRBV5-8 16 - TGTGCCAGCAGGCCTCCCACGAGGGAAGTTAATCAGCCCCAGCATTTT CASRPPTREVNQPQHF
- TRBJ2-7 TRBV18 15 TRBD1 TGTGCCAGCTCACGGGGACAGGGTGGGTCCTACGAGCAGTACTTC CASSRGQGGSYEQYF
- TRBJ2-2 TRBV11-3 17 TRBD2 TGTGCCAGCAGCTTAGATATAACTAGCGGGAACACCGGGGAGCTGTTTTTT CASSLDITSGNTGELFF
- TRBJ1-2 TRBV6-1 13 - TGTGCCAGCAGTGTCGCCAGGGCAAGCGGCTACACCTTC CASSVARASGYTF